This T cell receptor beta chain is drawn from a study of monozygotic twins with inflammatory bowel disease. The study, taken as a whole, reports: With others, IBD patients shared fewer clonotypes than healthy twins did, especially with disease activity.

Details on this clonotype: Its cognate antigen is unknown.

TCR libraries each used 3500 ng of total RNA. UMIs containing a 6-nucleotide sample barcode were added via template switching. The authors ran two nested PCRs of 16 and 9 cycles on TCRalpha and TCRbeta cDNA. TCRdb re-called the 5' RACE reads; every CDR3 protein appears as one record, without DNA. This table holds about 300,000 distinct CDR3 sequences. The CDR3 runs to 16 residues. Germline values: CDR1 LGHDT, CDR2 YNNKEL (reference sequence). The source of this sequence is a human donor with ulcerative colitis or Crohn's disease, or a healthy co-twin of an affected twin (not recorded which). The sequenced sample consisted of blood. The rearrangement uses TRBV3-1 and TRBJ2-7; TCRdb's assignment of TRBD1 cannot be checked, as there is no DNA. The CDR3: CASSLRGRRSSYEQYF.